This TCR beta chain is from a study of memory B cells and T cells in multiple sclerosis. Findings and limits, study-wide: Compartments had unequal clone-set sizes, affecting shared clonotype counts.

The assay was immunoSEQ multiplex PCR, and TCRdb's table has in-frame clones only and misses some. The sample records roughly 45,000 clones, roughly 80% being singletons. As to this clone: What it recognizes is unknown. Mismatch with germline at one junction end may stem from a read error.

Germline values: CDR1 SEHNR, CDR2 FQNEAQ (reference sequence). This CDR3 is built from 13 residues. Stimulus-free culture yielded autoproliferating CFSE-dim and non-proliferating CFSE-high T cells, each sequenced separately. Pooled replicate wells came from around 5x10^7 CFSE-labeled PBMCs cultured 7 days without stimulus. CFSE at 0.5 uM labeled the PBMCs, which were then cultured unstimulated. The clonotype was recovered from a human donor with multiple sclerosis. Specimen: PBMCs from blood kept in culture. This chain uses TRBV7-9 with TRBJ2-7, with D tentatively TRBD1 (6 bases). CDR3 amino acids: CASSQTGDPTRDF. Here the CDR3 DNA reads TGTGCCAGCAGCCAGACAGGAGACCCTACGCGGGACTTC.